Following are 12 T cell receptor beta chains from one sample sequenced in a study of blood T cell repertoires in COVID-19. Clones were sequenced by immunoSEQ multiplex PCR, and TCRdb holds only the in-frame ones, with some missing. The sample has under 300,000 clones, 70% to 90% seen once; the top ten hold 13%. Sequencing used peripheral blood. The receptors come from a woman in her seventies with COVID-19, enrolled during active disease.

This chain joins TRBV29-1 and TRBJ2-7; 8 nucleotides line up with TRBD1. The CDR3 runs to 11 residues. Germline V lookup: CDR1 SQVTM, CDR2 ANQGSEA. J was trimmed by 6 bases and V by 5 bases; bases with no gene match: 3. The CDR3, as DNA: TGCAGCGTTCGACAGGGGATCGAGCAGTACTTC. Residues: CSVRQGIEQYF.

The rearrangement joins TRBV4-2 to TRBJ2-1, with D tentatively TRBD2 (7 bases). This CDR3 has 16 amino acids. Trimming took 2 bases from V and 4 from J, leaving 15 bases between them. Per the germline V gene, CDR1 is LGHNA and CDR2 is YNFKEQ. CDR3 nucleotide sequence: TGTGCCAGCAGCCAATCCCGGGGGGCCCTTTACAATGAGCAGTTCTTC. It encodes CASSQSRGALYNEQFF.

The chain has TRBV19 and TRBJ1-2; 12 nucleotides match TRBD1. The CDR3 runs to 18 residues. Germline V gene lookup returns CDR1 LNHDA and CDR2 SQIVND (reference sequence). The V gene end was trimmed by 1 base and the J gene end by 7 bases; junction bases not matched to a gene: 13. DNA for the CDR3: TGTGCCAGTAGTATAGGAGGGACAGGGGGCGGCCTTTTGAGTGGCTACACCTTC. Protein: CASSIGGTGGGLLSGYTF.

The chain links TRBV6-1 to TRBJ1-6; possible D gene TRBD1, 5 bases. Germline V gene lookup returns CDR1 MNHNS and CDR2 SASEGT. V was cut by 1 base and J by 0 bases, with 10 bases left in between. CDR3 length equals 17 residues. The CDR3 is CASSEGGGFSYNSPLHF. The CDR3 nucleotides are TGTGCCAGCAGTGAAGGCGGGGGTTTCTCCTATAATTCACCCCTCCACTTT.

This clone was recorded once. The chain is built from TRBV5-1 and TRBJ1-2, with 7 bases aligning to TRBD1. Germline values: CDR1 SGHRS, CDR2 YFSETQ. This CDR3 spans 12 amino acids. V lost 2 bases to trimming and J lost 7 bases; unmatched junction nucleotides: 2. CDR3: CASSFGQAGYTF. DNA for the CDR3: TGCGCCAGCAGCTTCGGACAGGCTGGCTACACCTTC.

This clone appeared once. The chain couples TRBV4-3 to TRBJ1-5; unclear D gene. Germline values: CDR1 LGHNA, CDR2 YSLEER. V lost 0 bases, J lost 4 bases, and 10 bases lay in between. The CDR3 has 15 residues. The CDR3 DNA is TGCGCCAGCAGCCAAGATGCGGGAGCGAATCAGCCCCAGCATTTT. Its protein is CASSQDAGANQPQHF.

This rearrangement joins TRBV2 to TRBJ1-5; a weak D match, TRBD1 (6 bases). Between the trimmed V and J ends, which lost 3 bases and 5 bases, there was a span of 11 bases. The CDR3 is 14 residues long. CDR1 SNHLY and CDR2 FYNNEI come from the germline V gene. The CDR3 coding sequence is TGTGCCAGCAGTGAGCAGGGGAGCTATCAGCCCCAGCATTTT. Translation: CASSEQGSYQPQHF.

In its sample, this clone was seen a few times. The V and J genes are TRBV2 and TRBJ2-5, with D tentatively TRBD1 (5 bases). The CDR3 extends over 15 amino acids. The V gene's germline CDR1 is SNHLY and CDR2 FYNNEI. The germline V and J ends were trimmed by 3 bases and 4 bases, with 15 bases remaining between them. This CDR3 is CASSDQGTDGETQYF. In DNA, the CDR3 is TGTGCCAGCAGTGATCAGGGTACAGATGGAGAGACCCAGTACTTC.

The chain is built from TRBV6-5 and TRBJ2-2, with 8 nucleotides matching TRBD1. Germline CDR1 MNHEY, CDR2 SVGAGI. V lost 5 bases, J lost 4 bases, and 6 bases stayed unmatched. The CDR3 has 15 amino acids. Written as DNA, the CDR3 is TGTGCCAGCAGTCTCAGGGGGCCGGGCACCGGGGAGCTGTTTTTT. It encodes CASSLRGPGTGELFF.

This chain joins TRBV5-6 and TRBJ1-1, with a weak D call TRBD1 (6 bases). CDR1 is SGHDT, CDR2 YYEEEE, per germline. There are 14 residues in the CDR3. Trimming removed 3 bases at V and 8 bases at J, with 17 bases between. CDR3 residues: CASSSFNREKEAFF. Here the CDR3 DNA reads TGTGCCAGCAGCTCATTTAACAGGGAAAAGGAAGCTTTCTTT.

The rearrangement links TRBV5-1 to TRBJ2-5; possible D gene TRBD2, 5 bases. CDR3 length equals 16 residues. The ends were cut back, 1 base at V and 5 bases at J, with 18 bases in the middle. The germline CDR1 and CDR2 sequences are SGHRS and YFSETQ. The CDR3, as DNA: TGCGCCAGCAGCTTGAGCCCGGGGTCCCAACGGGAGACCCAGTACTTC. Amino acids: CASSLSPGSQRETQYF.

The CDR3 coding sequence is TGTGCCTGGGGGGGACTCCTCTACGAGCAGTACTTC. The encoded protein is CAWGGLLYEQYF. J is TRBJ2-7 and V is TRBV30, with a weak D call TRBD2 (6 bases). Germline V CDR1 and CDR2: GTSNPN, SVGIG (reference sequence). The CDR3 length is 12 residues. Trimming stripped 5 bases from V and 3 bases from J, with 11 bases between.